This T cell receptor (beta chain) is drawn from a study of identical twins. General study findings and limits: Weaker excess twin sharing was observed in beta out-of-frame sequences. Whereas memory repertoires showed no such difference, abundant cord blood beta clonotypes carried fewer insertions.

Template switching added a universal primer site; cDNA carried unique molecular identifiers. TCRdb re-derived calls from the 5' RACE reads in MiXCR, one entry per CDR3 protein. This sample has about 150,000 distinct CDR3 sequences, with around 3.4% found just once. The CDR3 runs 16 residues. V dropped 5 bases and J dropped 0 bases, with 11 bases sitting between them. Germline V gene lookup returns CDR1 SEHNR and CDR2 FQNEAQ (reference sequence). This clonotype showed up just a few times. Its antigen is unknown. The TCR comes from a man between 18 and 35 years old in good health. Material for sequencing was memory T cells sorted from blood. V and J are TRBV7-9 and TRBJ2-6; D is ambiguous. CDR3 in amino acids: CASSPQTASGANVLTF. CDR3 DNA sequence: TGTGCCAGCAGCCCCCAGACCGCCTCTGGGGCCAACGTCCTGACTTTC.